The present T cell receptor (beta chain) was sequenced within a study of a mutant IDH1 vaccine in newly diagnosed glioma. Study overall: At weeks 1, 3, 5, 7, 11, 15, 19 and 23, patients received a vaccination, eight in all. Males made up 62.5% and females approximately 38% of treated patients, whose mean age was 40.4 years. Regarding the study as a whole: Pseudoprogression appears to have had no connection to changes in top peripheral T cell clonotypes.

Time point specified: week 11, during vaccination. Each vaccine dose was 300 ug of mutant IDH1 20-mer peptide, with topical imiquimod. The data were produced by immunoSEQ multiplex PCR, yet TCRdb's version contains in-frame clones alone and is incomplete. Of 20,000 to 30,000 clones listed, around 77% are singletons. Remarks on this clone: Its antigen is still unknown.

Germline lookup yields CDR1 MNHNS and CDR2 SASEGT. V was pared by 3 bases and J by 4 bases, with 13 bases between. CDR3 size: 16 residues. This receptor was identified in a woman between 18 and 29 years old with glioma. This specimen was PBMCs, taken from a glioma patient whose treatment included an IDH1 peptide vaccine. The chain has TRBV6-1 and TRBJ2-6; weak D call: TRBD1 (6 bases). CDR3 in amino acids: CASSEGRGAGANVLTF. The CDR3 coding sequence is TGTGCCAGCAGTGAGGGCAGGGGAGCCGGGGCCAACGTCCTGACTTTC.